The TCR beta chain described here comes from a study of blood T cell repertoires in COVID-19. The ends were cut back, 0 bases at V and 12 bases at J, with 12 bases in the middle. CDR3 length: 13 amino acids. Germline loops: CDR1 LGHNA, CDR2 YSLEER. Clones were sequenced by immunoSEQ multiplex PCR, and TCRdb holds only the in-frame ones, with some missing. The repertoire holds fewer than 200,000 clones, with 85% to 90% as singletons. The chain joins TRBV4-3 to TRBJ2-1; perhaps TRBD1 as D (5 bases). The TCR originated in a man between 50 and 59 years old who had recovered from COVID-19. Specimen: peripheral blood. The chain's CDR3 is CASSQDVGHGQFF. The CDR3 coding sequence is TGCGCCAGCAGCCAAGATGTGGGGCACGGGCAGTTCTTC.